Below are 10 T cell receptor beta chains sequenced from a single sample in a study of cytomegalovirus exposure and HLA in healthy donors. The study ran its PCR with 60 Vbeta and 13 Jbeta primers. Method: immunoSEQ multiplex PCR; TCRdb's copy keeps in-frame clones and lacks some. The repertoire holds roughly 190,000 clones, 9.5% seen once, with approximately 1.5% in the top ten. Sample: PBMCs. These receptors were obtained from a woman aged 25 to 39 in good health and CMV-seropositive.

In DNA, the CDR3 is TGTGCCAGCAGCCAAGAAGGACTAGCGGCCTACAATGAGCAGTTCTTC. It codes for CASSQEGLAAYNEQFF. This chain uses TRBV4-2 with TRBJ2-1; 10 bases line up with TRBD2. CDR3 size: 16 residues. In germline, CDR1 is LGHNA, CDR2 YNFKEQ. V dropped 0 bases and J dropped 2; count of bases not matched to a gene: 1.

This clone was seen more than once but under ten times. The chain joins TRBV18 to TRBJ2-1, with 8 bases matching TRBD1. The CDR3 runs 15 residues. With 3 bases clipped from V and 1 base from J, the junction kept 2 bases outside the gene matches. Germline V CDR1 and CDR2: KGHSH, LQKENI. The CDR3 sequence is CASSPQGASYNEQFF. For the CDR3, the DNA is TGTGCCAGCTCACCCCAGGGGGCTTCCTACAATGAGCAGTTCTTC.

This clone was detected a few times. The chain uses TRBV7-9 and TRBJ2-3; TRBD2 agrees at 7 bases. The CDR3 contains 14 residues. Germline CDR1 SEHNR, CDR2 FQNEAQ (reference sequence). V shed 8 bases and J 1 base; nucleotides not matched to a gene: 6. The chain's CDR3 is CASGLSGGTDTQYF. CDR3 in DNA: TGTGCCAGCGGGTTGAGCGGGGGCACAGATACGCAGTATTTT.

There are a few counts of this clone. The J gene is TRBJ1-2, the V gene TRBV29-1, with TRBD1 matching 7 bases. Germline V CDR1 and CDR2: SQVTM, ANQGSEA. With 3 bases clipped from V and 6 bases from J, the junction kept 19 bases outside the gene matches. CDR3 length: 17 residues. The CDR3 reads CSVEGGSGQPSVDGYTF. DNA of the CDR3: TGCAGCGTTGAGGGGGGATCGGGACAGCCGTCTGTGGATGGCTACACCTTC.

This clone was detected only a few times. V usage is TRBV11-2 and J usage is TRBJ2-7, with D perhaps TRBD2 (5 bases). The CDR3 extends over 15 amino acids. In germline, CDR1 is SGHAT, CDR2 FQNNGV. Trimming removed 1 base from V and 1 base from J, with 11 bases in between. As DNA, the CDR3 is TGTGCCAGCAGCTTAGCTCGCGGGCGATCCTACGAGCAGTACTTC. It yields the protein CASSLARGRSYEQYF.

A few counts support this clone. The genes are TRBV9 and TRBJ2-7; TRBD2 matches 7 bases. Germline V gene data show CDR1 as SGDLS and CDR2 as YYNGEE. This CDR3 contains 15 residues. V shed 0 bases and J 0 bases; nucleotides not matched to a gene: 3. The CDR3 bases are TGTGCCAGCAGCGTAGACCCTAGCGGCTCCTACGAGCAGTACTTC. Its translation is CASSVDPSGSYEQYF.

This clone was detected a few times. This chain connects TRBV2 to TRBJ2-7, with unresolved D. The CDR3 covers 13 residues. Trimming removed 4 bases from V and 2 bases from J, with 9 bases in between. The germline V gene encodes CDR1 SNHLY and CDR2 FYNNEI. CDR3 in DNA: TGTGCCAGCAGTGTTACAGAGACCTACGAGCAGTACTTC. Translation: CASSVTETYEQYF. Full variable domain (remainder filled in from reference TRBV2 and TRBJ2-7): EPEVTQTPSHQVTQMGQEVILRCVPISNHLYFYWYRQILGQKVEFLVSFYNNEISEKSEIFDDQFSVERPDGSNFTLKIRSTKLEDSAMYFCASSVTETYEQYFGPGTRLTVT.

A note on this clone: A junction boundary mismatches the germline segment, possibly from a read error. V usage is TRBV4-1 and J usage is TRBJ2-2, with 9 positions matching TRBD2. From germline, CDR1 is MGHRA and CDR2 YSYEKL. The CDR3 consists of 15 residues. In nucleotides, the CDR3 is TGCGCCAGCAGCCTGGGACTAGCTACAGGAGGGGAGCTGCTTTTT. Translation gives CASSLGLATGGELLF.

The chain recombines TRBV30 with TRBJ1-1, with TRBD1 matching 8 bases. Germline lookup yields CDR1 GTSNPN and CDR2 SVGIG (reference sequence). CDR3 length: 15 residues. V lost 5 bases to trimming and J lost 4 bases; unmatched junction nucleotides: 12. CDR3 in DNA: TGTGCCTGGGGGAACGGACAGGGATGGTCCACTGAAGCTTTCTTT. Its protein is CAWGNGQGWSTEAFF.

In its sample, this clone was seen a few times. The J gene is TRBJ2-1, the V gene TRBV4-1; 9 nucleotides match TRBD2. Looked up from germline, CDR1 is MGHRA and CDR2 is YSYEKL. CDR3 length: 19 residues. V dropped 4 bases and J dropped 1; count of bases not matched to a gene: 14. The CDR3, as DNA: TGCGCCAGCAGCCGCTTAAAAAGCGGGGGGTTCCTATCCTACAATGAGCAGTTCTTC. Translation: CASSRLKSGGFLSYNEQFF.